These 32 T cell receptor beta chains came from one sample sequenced in a study of blood T cell repertoires in COVID-19. Measured with immunoSEQ multiplex PCR; TCRdb has only the in-frame clones, and not every one. This sample has about 330,000 clones; more than 70% occur once, and the top ten carry 5.3%. The sequenced sample was PBMCs or T cells enriched from blood (not recorded which). These receptors were obtained from a woman in her 30s who had recovered from COVID-19.

V and J are TRBV19 and TRBJ1-3; D remains ambiguous. V dropped 9 bases and J dropped 2 bases, with 11 bases sitting between them. Germline V gene data show CDR1 as LNHDA and CDR2 as SQIVND (reference sequence). The CDR3 is made up of 13 amino acids. Written as DNA, the CDR3 is TGTGCCAGCCGCGGGCGCCCTGGAAACACCATATATTTT. This codes for CASRGRPGNTIYF.

This chain joins TRBV6-1 and TRBJ2-1, with D possibly matching TRBD1 (6 bases). The V gene's germline CDR1 is MNHNS and CDR2 SASEGT. The length of the CDR3 is 15 residues. V was cut by 1 base and J by 2 bases, with 9 bases left in between. CDR3 in amino acids: CASSEGTATYNEQFF. CDR3 DNA sequence: TGTGCCAGCAGTGAAGGGACAGCTACCTACAATGAGCAGTTCTTC.

This clone has just one count. The chain carries TRBV6-5 and TRBJ2-4, with a possible D match to TRBD2 (6 bases). Between the trimmed V and J ends, which lost 6 bases and 9 bases, there was a span of 9 bases. CDR3 size: 11 residues. Germline V CDR1 and CDR2: MNHEY, SVGAGI. The DNA of the CDR3 is TGTGCCAGCAGCCTCGGGGGCATTCAGTACTTC. It codes for CASSLGGIQYF.

In its sample, this clone was seen a few times. The V and J genes are TRBV10-3 and TRBJ1-4; D is uncertain. V was trimmed by 0 bases and J by 5 bases, leaving 10 bases between them. The CDR3 runs to 15 residues. Germline V gene data show CDR1 as ENHRY and CDR2 as SYGVKD. Here the CDR3 reads CAISESNSGNEKLFF. The CDR3 DNA reads as TGTGCCATCAGTGAGTCGAATTCGGGGAATGAAAAACTGTTTTTT.

The rearrangement joins TRBV4-3 to TRBJ1-6; D perhaps matches TRBD1 (5 bases). Per the germline V gene, CDR1 is LGHNA and CDR2 is YSLEER. This CDR3 has 13 residues. V lost 2 bases, J lost 17 bases, and 16 bases lay in between. In DNA form, the CDR3 reads TGCGCCAGCAGCCAAATTCAGGGCAGCATAATCCACTTT. Its protein product is CASSQIQGSIIHF.

V is TRBV6-5 and J is TRBJ2-7; 9 nucleotides line up with TRBD1. The germline CDR1 and CDR2 sequences are MNHEY and SVGAGI. The junction had 9 bases not matched to a gene; V was cut back by 6 bases and J by 3 bases. This CDR3 is 15 amino acids long. The CDR3, as DNA: TGTGCCAGCAGCTTAGAACAGGGGGCGAGCTACGAGCAGTACTTC. This translates into CASSLEQGASYEQYF.

This chain joins TRBV10-3 and TRBJ2-3, with 7 bases lining up with TRBD1. In germline, CDR1 is ENHRY, CDR2 SYGVKD. Losses at the gene ends were 10 bases for V and 2 bases for J; bases not matched to a gene: 9. The CDR3 length is 14 residues. This CDR3 reads CASARDSSTDTQYF. In DNA, the CDR3 is TGTGCCAGCGCCCGGGACAGCTCCACAGATACGCAGTATTTT.

The rearrangement uses TRBV6-1 and TRBJ1-1; 7 nucleotides match TRBD1. Germline CDR1 MNHNS, CDR2 SASEGT. This CDR3 comprises 13 residues. With V trimmed by 7 bases and J by 3 bases, 5 bases remained unmatched. The CDR3 DNA reads as TGTGCCAGCAAACTCGGGACAGACACTGAAGCTTTCTTT. This encodes CASKLGTDTEAFF.

The gene calls are TRBV13 and TRBJ2-7; D not resolved. This CDR3 is built from 14 residues. Germline loops: CDR1 PRHDT, CDR2 FYEKMQ (reference sequence). Trimming stripped 3 bases from V and 0 bases from J, with 9 bases between. DNA for the CDR3: TGTGCCAGCAGCTTGGCAGCGAGCTCCTACGAGCAGTACTTC. Its protein product is CASSLAASSYEQYF.

The chain joins TRBV23-1 to TRBJ2-5, with 8 bases that match TRBD1. TRBV23-1 is flagged as an ORF with uncertain function. The CDR3 runs 18 residues. J gave up 5 bases and V 7 bases, and 21 bases lay outside the gene matches. The CDR3 DNA sequence: TGCGCCAGCACCCATGCGGCCGGAACAGGGGGGCACGGGGAGACCCAGTACTTC. Its protein product is CASTHAAGTGGHGETQYF.

The V and J genes are TRBV25-1 and TRBJ1-2, with D possibly matching TRBD1 (6 bases). The CDR3 contains 15 residues. The germline CDR1 and CDR2 sequences are MGHDK and SYGVNS. V was trimmed by 3 bases and J by 7 bases, leaving 18 bases between them. The CDR3 here is CASSDPSTGRIGYTF. The CDR3 nucleotides are TGTGCCAGCAGTGACCCATCGACAGGCCGAATTGGCTACACCTTC.

The V and J genes are TRBV15 and TRBJ2-3; 8 positions match TRBD2. Germline V gives CDR1 LNHNV, CDR2 YYDKDF (reference sequence). V lost 0 bases and J lost 4; bases outside the gene matches: 12. The CDR3 runs 18 residues. The CDR3 DNA reads as TGTGCCACCAGCAGAGATGGGGGCGGGGGGCCGTCTGCAGATACGCAGTATTTT. Translating it yields CATSRDGGGGPSADTQYF. The full variable domain, with the rest looked up from reference TRBV15 and TRBJ2-3, is DAMVIQNPRYQVTQFGKPVTLSCSQTLNHNVMYWYQQKSSQAPKLLFHYYDKDFNNEADTPDNFQSRRPNTSFCFLDIRSPGLGDTAMYLCATSRDGGGGPSADTQYFGPGTRLTVL.

The count of this clone is one. The V and J genes are TRBV20-1 and TRBJ1-1; D unresolved. Germline values: CDR1 DFQATT, CDR2 SNEGSKA (reference sequence). This CDR3 has 13 amino acids. V gave up 3 bases and J gave up 2 bases, with 10 bases separating them. Written as DNA, the CDR3 is TGCAGTGCTAGTCGTGACTCCAACACTGAAGCTTTCTTT. Its translation is CSASRDSNTEAFF.

The chain combines TRBV7-8 with TRBJ1-2; 9 nucleotides agree with TRBD1. V lost 6 bases to trimming and J lost 5 bases; unmatched junction nucleotides: 7. Germline values: CDR1 SGHVS, CDR2 FQNEAQ. The CDR3 loop spans 14 amino acids. The CDR3 coding sequence is TGTGCCAGCAGTCCGGGACAGGGCCATTATGGCTACACCTTC. Its translation: CASSPGQGHYGYTF.

This clone appeared a single time. The chain uses TRBV28 and TRBJ2-7, with 11 positions matching TRBD2. CDR1 and CDR2 from the germline V gene are MDHEN and SYDVKM. The junction had 5 bases not matched to a gene; V was cut back by 2 bases and J by 2 bases. This CDR3 spans 16 amino acids. The CDR3 sequence: CASSLSASGGPYEQYF. As DNA, the CDR3 is TGTGCCAGCAGTTTAAGTGCTAGCGGGGGGCCCTACGAGCAGTACTTC.

The chain is built from TRBV11-2 and TRBJ1-6, with TRBD1 matching over 9 bases. Trimming took 5 bases from V and 10 from J; bases not matched to a gene: 9. CDR3 length: 15 residues. Per germline, CDR1 SGHAT and CDR2 FQNNGV. The CDR3 DNA sequence: TGTGCCAGCAGCCCCTTGACAGGGGGACAGTCACCCCTCCACTTT. It translates to CASSPLTGGQSPLHF.

This chain joins TRBV9 and TRBJ2-1, with 8 bases that match TRBD2. The trim removed 3 bases at V and 6 bases at J, leaving 8 bases unmatched. The CDR3 totals 15 residues. Germline CDR1 is SGDLS and CDR2 is YYNGEE. The CDR3 loop is CASSAPGGAPNEQFF. As DNA, the CDR3 is TGTGCCAGCAGCGCCCCGGGGGGGGCCCCCAATGAGCAGTTCTTC. Together with reference TRBV9 and TRBJ2-1, the CDR3 gives the full variable domain: DSGVTQTPKHLITATGQRVTLRCSPRSGDLSVYWYQQSLDQGLQFLIQYYNGEERAKGNILERFSAQQFPDLHSELNLSSLELGDSALYFCASSAPGGAPNEQFFGPGTRLTVL.

This chain joins TRBV16 and TRBJ2-1; TRBD2 is a possible D gene (7 bases). Trimming pared 1 base from V and 5 bases from J, leaving 15 bases between. The CDR3 length is 16 residues. In germline, CDR1 is KGHSY, CDR2 FQNENV. CDR3: CASSQLLGGANNEQFF. DNA for the CDR3: TGTGCCAGCAGCCAATTATTAGGGGGGGCCAACAATGAGCAGTTCTTC.

This chain uses TRBV20-1 with TRBJ1-1; D is ambiguous. CDR1 and CDR2 (germline): DFQATT, SNEGSKA (reference sequence). The V and J ends lost 3 bases and 4 bases respectively, with 9 bases between them. The CDR3 totals 12 residues. The CDR3 reads CSASAGITEAFF. The CDR3 nucleotides read TGCAGTGCTAGTGCCGGGATCACTGAAGCTTTCTTT.

The CDR3 nucleotides read TGTGCCAGCAGCGATCCCAGGGGGAACTACGAGCAGTACTTC. Translated: CASSDPRGNYEQYF. The chain is built from TRBV6-4 and TRBJ2-7; 7 bases agree with TRBD1. CDR3 length equals 14 residues. Germline-derived CDR1 and CDR2 are MRHNA and SNTAGT. After removal of 6 bases from V and 3 bases from J, the junction contained 8 bases not matched to a gene.

The gene calls are TRBV19 and TRBJ2-7; 11 nucleotides agree with TRBD2. The V gene's germline CDR1 is LNHDA and CDR2 SQIVND (reference sequence). The CDR3 is made up of 14 amino acids. Unmatched junction bases numbered 1, after V lost 5 bases and J lost 1 base. The CDR3 DNA reads as TGTGCCAGTAGTCTAGCGGGGGGTTCCTACGAGCAGTACTTC. This encodes CASSLAGGSYEQYF.

The table lists this clone with a few counts. The gene calls are TRBV7-2 and TRBJ1-2; D is possibly TRBD1 (5 bases). The germline V gene encodes CDR1 SGHTA and CDR2 FQGNSA. CDR3 length equals 14 residues. Trimming shortened V by 5 bases and J by 8 bases, and 18 bases separated the two germline ends. CDR3 sequence (DNA): TGTGCCAGCAGCCTAGGTGCCTTTGGGGGGGGCTACACCTTC. Translated: CASSLGAFGGGYTF.

The chain carries TRBV2 and TRBJ1-5, with TRBD1 matching 8 bases. The CDR3 covers 14 residues. Germline CDR1 is SNHLY and CDR2 is FYNNEI. The ends lost 6 bases at V and 6 bases at J; junction bases unmatched: 7. The CDR3 coding sequence is TGTGCCAGCAGCCGGGGACAGGAGGGTCAGCCCCAGCATTTT. This translates into CASSRGQEGQPQHF.

The V gene is TRBV7-2, the J gene TRBJ1-2; D is ambiguous. The germline V and J ends were trimmed by 5 bases and 5 bases, with 18 bases remaining between them. The CDR3 runs to 15 residues. The germline V gene has CDR1 SGHTA and CDR2 FQGNSA. The CDR3 sequence: CASSPMAGPEYGYTF. DNA for the CDR3: TGTGCCAGCAGCCCCATGGCTGGGCCCGAGTATGGCTACACCTTC.

The chain has TRBV12-5 and TRBJ1-1; TRBD1 matches 10 bases. The junction had 12 bases not matched to a gene; V was cut back by 0 bases and J by 5 bases. From germline, CDR1 is LGHNT and CDR2 FRNRAP. The CDR3 extends over 18 amino acids. This chain's CDR3 is CASGLVVTGGFDNTEAFF. The CDR3 nucleotides read TGTGCTAGTGGTTTGGTTGTGACAGGGGGCTTTGATAATACTGAAGCTTTCTTT.

The genes are TRBV4-2 and TRBJ2-7, with D tentatively TRBD2 (6 bases). The germline gives CDR1 LGHNA, CDR2 YNFKEQ. Trimming removed 6 bases at V and 0 bases at J, with 12 bases between. This CDR3 region has 14 residues. The CDR3 region is CASRSVGGSYEQYF. The CDR3 nucleotides are TGTGCCAGCAGGTCGGTGGGAGGCTCCTACGAGCAGTACTTC.

V and J are TRBV12-5 and TRBJ2-1; 7 bases line up with TRBD2. There are 19 residues in the CDR3. J lost 3 bases, V lost 0 bases, and 14 bases had no gene match. CDR1 is LGHNT and CDR2 is FRNRAP in the germline V gene. CDR3 sequence reads: CASGLVGAGVLVSYNEQFF. CDR3 bases: TGTGCTAGTGGTTTGGTAGGGGCGGGGGTCCTCGTTAGCTACAATGAGCAGTTCTTC.

This clone was recorded only once. This sequence joins TRBV18 and TRBJ2-5; 8 bases match TRBD1. The CDR3 is 15 amino acids. V shed 3 bases and J 3 bases; nucleotides not matched to a gene: 6. CDR1 is KGHSH and CDR2 is LQKENI in the germline V gene. The CDR3: CASSPGTGPKETQYF. CDR3 DNA: TGTGCCAGCTCACCCGGGACAGGCCCTAAAGAGACCCAGTACTTC.

This sequence joins TRBV27 and TRBJ1-2; a weak D match, TRBD1 (6 bases). Looked up from germline, CDR1 is MNHEY and CDR2 is SMNVEV (reference sequence). Trimming took off 3 bases at V and 5 bases at J, with 13 bases between the two ends. The length of the CDR3 is 14 residues. The CDR3 protein is CASSFGQGNYGYTF. In DNA, the CDR3 is TGTGCCAGCAGTTTTGGTCAGGGGAATTATGGCTACACCTTC.

J is TRBJ2-1 and V is TRBV11-2; 10 nucleotides agree with TRBD2. Germline loops: CDR1 SGHAT, CDR2 FQNNGV. V lost 5 bases, J lost 4 bases, and 8 bases stayed unmatched. The CDR3 contains 16 residues. The CDR3 nucleotides read TGTGCCAGCAGCGGATTAGCGGGGGGCCTGTACAATGAGCAGTTCTTC. Amino acid sequence: CASSGLAGGLYNEQFF.

The chain carries TRBV30 and TRBJ1-4; D might be TRBD1 (5 bases). V shed 0 bases and J shed 1 base, with 18 bases lying between them. CDR1 is GTSNPN and CDR2 is SVGIG in the germline V gene (reference sequence). This CDR3 is 18 amino acids long. As DNA, the CDR3 is TGTGCCTGGAGTGTACCCCGGTACTTTACAGGAACTAATGAAAAACTGTTTTTT. It encodes CAWSVPRYFTGTNEKLFF.

The chain uses TRBV5-6 and TRBJ1-4; D is undetermined. Germline CDR1 and CDR2: SGHDT and YYEEEE. V lost 3 bases, J lost 0 bases, and 18 bases lay in between. CDR3 length: 18 amino acids. CDR3 amino acids: CASSSQLARATTNEKLFF. The CDR3 DNA sequence: TGTGCCAGCAGCTCCCAGTTAGCGCGTGCGACAACTAATGAAAAACTGTTTTTT.